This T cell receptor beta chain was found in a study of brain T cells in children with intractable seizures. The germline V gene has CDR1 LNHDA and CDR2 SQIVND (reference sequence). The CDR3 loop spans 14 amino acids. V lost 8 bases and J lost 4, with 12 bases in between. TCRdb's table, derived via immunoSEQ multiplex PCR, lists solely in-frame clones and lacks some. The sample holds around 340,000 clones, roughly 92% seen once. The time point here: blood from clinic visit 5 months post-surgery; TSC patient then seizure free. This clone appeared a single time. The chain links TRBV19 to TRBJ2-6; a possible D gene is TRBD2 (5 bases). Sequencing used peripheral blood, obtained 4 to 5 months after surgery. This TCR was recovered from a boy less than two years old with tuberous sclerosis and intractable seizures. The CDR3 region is CASRFGNGANVLTF. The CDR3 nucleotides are TGTGCCAGTCGATTCGGGAACGGGGCCAACGTCCTGACTTTC.